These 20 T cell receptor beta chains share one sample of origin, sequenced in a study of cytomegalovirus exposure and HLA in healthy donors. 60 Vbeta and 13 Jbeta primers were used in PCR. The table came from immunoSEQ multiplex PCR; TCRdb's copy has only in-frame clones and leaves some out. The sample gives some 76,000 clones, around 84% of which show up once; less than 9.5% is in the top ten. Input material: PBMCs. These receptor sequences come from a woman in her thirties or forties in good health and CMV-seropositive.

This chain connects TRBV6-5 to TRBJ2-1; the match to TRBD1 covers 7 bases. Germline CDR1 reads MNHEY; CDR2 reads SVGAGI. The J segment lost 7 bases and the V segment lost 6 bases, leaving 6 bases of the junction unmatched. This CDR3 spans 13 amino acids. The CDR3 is CASSKIQGNEQFF. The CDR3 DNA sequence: TGTGCCAGCAGCAAAATACAGGGGAATGAGCAGTTCTTC.

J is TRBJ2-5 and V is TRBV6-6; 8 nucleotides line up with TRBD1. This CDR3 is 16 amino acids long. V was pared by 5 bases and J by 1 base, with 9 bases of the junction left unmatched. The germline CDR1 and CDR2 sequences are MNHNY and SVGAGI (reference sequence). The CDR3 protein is CASSTSGTGGQETQYF. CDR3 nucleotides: TGTGCCAGCAGTACGTCAGGCACAGGGGGCCAAGAGACCCAGTACTTC.

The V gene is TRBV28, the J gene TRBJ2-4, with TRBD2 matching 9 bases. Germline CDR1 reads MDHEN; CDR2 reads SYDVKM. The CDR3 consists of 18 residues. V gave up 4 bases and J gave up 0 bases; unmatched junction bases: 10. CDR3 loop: CASSSIAGETLAKNIQYF. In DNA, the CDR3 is TGTGCCAGCAGTTCCATAGCGGGGGAGACTCTAGCCAAAAACATTCAGTACTTC. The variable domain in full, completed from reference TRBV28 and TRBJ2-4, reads DVKVTQSSRYLVKRTGEKVFLECVQDMDHENMFWYRQDPGLGLRLIYFSYDVKMKEKGDIPEGYSVSREKKERFSLILESASTNQTSMYLCASSSIAGETLAKNIQYFGAGTRLSVL.

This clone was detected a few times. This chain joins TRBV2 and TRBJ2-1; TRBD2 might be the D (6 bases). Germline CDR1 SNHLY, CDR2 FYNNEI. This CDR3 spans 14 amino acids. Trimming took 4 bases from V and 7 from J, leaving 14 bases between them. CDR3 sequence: CASSGQPAGNEQFF. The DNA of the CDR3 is TGTGCCAGCAGTGGACAGCCTGCGGGGAATGAGCAGTTCTTC.

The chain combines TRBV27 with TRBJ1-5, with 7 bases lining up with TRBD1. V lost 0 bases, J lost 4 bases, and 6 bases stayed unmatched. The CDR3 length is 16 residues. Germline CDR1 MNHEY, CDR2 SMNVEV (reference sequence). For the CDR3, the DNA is TGTGCCAGCAGTTTATCCCACAGGGGCAATAATCAGCCCCAGCATTTT. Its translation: CASSLSHRGNNQPQHF.

CDR3 bases: TGTGCCAGTAGTAAACAGGGGGATGGCTACACCTTC. Translating gives CASSKQGDGYTF. This chain connects TRBV19 to TRBJ1-2, with 8 nucleotides matching TRBD1. V lost 4 bases, J lost 6 bases, and 1 base stayed unmatched. Per the germline V gene, CDR1 is LNHDA and CDR2 is SQIVND (reference sequence). The CDR3 extends over 12 amino acids.

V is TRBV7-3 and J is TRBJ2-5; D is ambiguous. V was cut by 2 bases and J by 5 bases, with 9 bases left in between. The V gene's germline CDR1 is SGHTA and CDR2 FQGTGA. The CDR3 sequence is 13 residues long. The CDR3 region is CASSLFLGETQYF. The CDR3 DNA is TGTGCCAGCAGCTTATTTCTCGGGGAGACCCAGTACTTC.

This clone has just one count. CDR3 sequence reads: CASSTGTGGGNTIYF. CDR3 sequence (DNA): TGTGCCAGCAGCACCGGGACAGGGGGTGGAAACACCATATATTTT. The chain combines TRBV11-2 with TRBJ1-3; TRBD1 aligns across 11 bases. From germline, CDR1 is SGHAT and CDR2 FQNNGV. V trimming: 5 bases; J trimming: 3 bases; junction bases outside the gene matches: 3. The length of the CDR3 is 15 residues. The entire variable domain, with the rest obtained from reference TRBV11-2 and TRBJ1-3, is as follows: EAGVAQSPRYKIIEKRQSVAFWCNPISGHATLYWYQQILGQGPKLLIQFQNNGVVDDSQLPKDRFSAERLKGVDSTLKIQPAKLEDSAVYLCASSTGTGGGNTIYFGEGSWLTVV.

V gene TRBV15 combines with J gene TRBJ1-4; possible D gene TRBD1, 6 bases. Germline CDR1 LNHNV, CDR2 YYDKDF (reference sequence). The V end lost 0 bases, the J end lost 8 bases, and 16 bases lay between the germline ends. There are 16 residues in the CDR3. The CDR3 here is CATSRDMGRGREKLFF. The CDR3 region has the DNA TGTGCCACCAGCAGAGATATGGGCAGGGGCAGGGAAAAACTGTTTTTT.

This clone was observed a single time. For the CDR3, the DNA is TGTGCCAGCAGCTTCGATTCTACCTATAATTCACCCCTCCACTTT. The encoded protein is CASSFDSTYNSPLHF. J is TRBJ1-6 and V is TRBV5-6; the D is unclear. Per the germline V gene, CDR1 is SGHDT and CDR2 is YYEEEE. Between the trimmed V and J ends, which lost 2 bases and 2 bases, there was a span of 8 bases. The CDR3 has 15 amino acids.

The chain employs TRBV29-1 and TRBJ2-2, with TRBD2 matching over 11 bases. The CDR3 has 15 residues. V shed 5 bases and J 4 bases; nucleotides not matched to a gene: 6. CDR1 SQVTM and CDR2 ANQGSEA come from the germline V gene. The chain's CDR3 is CSVIAGGPITGELFF. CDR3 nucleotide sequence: TGCAGCGTTATAGCGGGGGGGCCCATCACCGGGGAGCTGTTTTTT.

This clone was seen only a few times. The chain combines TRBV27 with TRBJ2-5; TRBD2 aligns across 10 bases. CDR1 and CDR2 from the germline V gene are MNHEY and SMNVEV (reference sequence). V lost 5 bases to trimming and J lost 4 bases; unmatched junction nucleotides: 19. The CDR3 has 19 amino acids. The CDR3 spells CASSPRTRAGGRISETQYF. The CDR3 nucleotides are TGTGCCAGCAGTCCCCGTACTAGAGCGGGGGGGCGAATATCAGAGACCCAGTACTTC.

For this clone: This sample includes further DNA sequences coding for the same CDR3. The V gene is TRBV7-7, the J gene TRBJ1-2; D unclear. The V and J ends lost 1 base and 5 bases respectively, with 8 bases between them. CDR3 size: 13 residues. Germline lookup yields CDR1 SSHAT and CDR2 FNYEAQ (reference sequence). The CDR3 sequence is CASSLGQSYGYTF. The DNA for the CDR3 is TGTGCCAGCAGCTTAGGACAAAGTTATGGCTACACCTTC.

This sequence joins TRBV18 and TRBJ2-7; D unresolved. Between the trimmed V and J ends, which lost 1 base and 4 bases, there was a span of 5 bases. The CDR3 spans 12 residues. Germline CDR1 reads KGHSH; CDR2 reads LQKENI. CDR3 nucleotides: TGTGCCAGCTCACCACAGCATTACGAGCAGTACTTC. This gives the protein CASSPQHYEQYF. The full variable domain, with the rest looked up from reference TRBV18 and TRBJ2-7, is NAGVMQNPRHLVRRRGQEARLRCSPMKGHSHVYWYRQLPEEGLKFMVYLQKENIIDESGMPKERFSAEFPKEGPSILRIQQVVRGDSAAYFCASSPQHYEQYFGPGTRLTVT.

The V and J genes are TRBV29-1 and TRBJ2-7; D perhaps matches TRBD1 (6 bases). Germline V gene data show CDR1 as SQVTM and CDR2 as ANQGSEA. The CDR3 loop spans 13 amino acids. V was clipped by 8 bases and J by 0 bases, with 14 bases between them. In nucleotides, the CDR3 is TGCAGCATCAATTCGGACAGCTCCTACGAGCAGTACTTC. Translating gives CSINSDSSYEQYF.

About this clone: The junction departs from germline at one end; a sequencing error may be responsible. CDR3 sequence (DNA): TGTGCCACCAGCAGAGCAGGGGGACTGGGCTCCCACGAGCAGTACTTC. This codes for CATSRAGGLGSHEQYF. The rearrangement uses TRBV15 and TRBJ2-7; the D gene is possibly TRBD1 (7 bases). CDR1 is LNHNV, CDR2 YYDKDF, per germline (reference sequence). This CDR3 spans 16 amino acids.

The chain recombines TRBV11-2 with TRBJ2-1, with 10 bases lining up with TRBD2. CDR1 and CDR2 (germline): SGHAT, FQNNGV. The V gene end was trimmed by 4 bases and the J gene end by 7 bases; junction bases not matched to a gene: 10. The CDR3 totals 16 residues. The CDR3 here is CASSWISGGAGNEQFF. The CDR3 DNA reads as TGTGCCAGCAGCTGGATCAGCGGGGGGGCCGGAAATGAGCAGTTCTTC.

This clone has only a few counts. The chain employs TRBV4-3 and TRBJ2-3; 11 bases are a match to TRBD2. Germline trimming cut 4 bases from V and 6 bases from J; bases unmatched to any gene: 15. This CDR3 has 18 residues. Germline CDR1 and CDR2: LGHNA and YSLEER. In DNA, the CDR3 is TGCGCCAGCAGCCGAACGAGCTCGTTAGCGGGGGGGCGTGATACGCAGTATTTT. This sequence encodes CASSRTSSLAGGRDTQYF.

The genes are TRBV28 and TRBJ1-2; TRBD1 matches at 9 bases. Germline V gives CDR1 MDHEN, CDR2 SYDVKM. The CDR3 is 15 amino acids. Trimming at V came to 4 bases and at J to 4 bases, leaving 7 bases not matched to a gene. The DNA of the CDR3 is TGTGCCAGCAGTTCACCGGGACAGGGAGCCTATGGCTACACCTTC. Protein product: CASSSPGQGAYGYTF.

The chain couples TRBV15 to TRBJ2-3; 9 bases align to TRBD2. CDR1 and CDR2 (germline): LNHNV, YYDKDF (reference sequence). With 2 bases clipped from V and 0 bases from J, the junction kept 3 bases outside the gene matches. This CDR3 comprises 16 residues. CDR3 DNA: TGTGCCACCAGCAGACCGGGACTAGCTAGCACAGATACGCAGTATTTT. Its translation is CATSRPGLASTDTQYF.